This T cell receptor (beta chain) was retrieved from a study of blood T cells in healthy people across ages. Study observations and caveats: Underestimates were what the diversity estimates from one million T cells were considered to be. Naive CD4+ cell counts and diversity both ran higher in long-lived than in aged donors.

Trimming took off 1 base at V and 6 bases at J, with 11 bases between the two ends. CDR1 and CDR2 from the germline V gene are SQVTM and ANQGSEA. The CDR3 covers 13 residues. With a J-beta primer mix and a sample-barcoded 5' primer, a second PCR ran roughly 6 to 11 cycles. TCRdb ran MiXCR on the 5' RACE reads and lists one entry per CDR3 protein. The repertoire includes about 680,000 distinct CDR3 sequences, more than 40% of them detected once, and 30% to 35% sits in the top ten. This clonotype was seen more than once but under ten times. What it binds is not known. The source is a woman aged 55 to 70 in good health. The rearrangement uses TRBV29-1 and TRBJ2-3; tentative D call: TRBD2 (5 bases). The source material was blood. CDR3 residues: CSVEGRADDTQYF. As DNA, the CDR3 is TGCAGCGTTGAAGGCAGAGCGGATGATACGCAGTATTTT.